This T cell receptor (beta chain) was captured in a study of blood T cell repertoires in COVID-19. Background on the study: Sites in the United States, Italy and Spain provided acute and convalescent COVID-19 samples. PBMCs, B-cell-depleted T cells, or T cells were the source of the cDNA or gDNA that made up the material.

The CDR3 is made up of 16 amino acids. After removal of 4 bases from V and 0 bases from J, the junction contained 5 bases not matched to a gene. In germline, CDR1 is SGHDT, CDR2 YYEEEE. As processed by the authors: Counts of nucleated cells, estimated from reference gene primer amplification, were obtained. Sequenced by immunoSEQ multiplex PCR; TCRdb stores in-frame clones only, minus some. That table furnishes V, J and clone size, whereas the DNA furnished D and trimming. The sample includes roughly 670,000 clones, around 90% of them seen just once. The receptor's source is a woman aged 18-29 years with acute or convalescent COVID-19. V is TRBV5-6 and J is TRBJ2-1, with 9 nucleotides matching TRBD2. Sequenced input: peripheral blood. CDR3: CASSPGLARSYNEQFF. CDR3 DNA: TGTGCCAGCAGCCCCGGACTAGCGCGCTCCTACAATGAGCAGTTCTTC.